This entry lists 14 T cell receptor beta chains sequenced from one sample in a study of T-cell reconstitution after alpha-beta-depleted transplantation in children. These receptors have no identified antigens. Study results and limitations: By one year post-transplant, T-cell counts and diversity largely arose from T cells that were newly produced.

For TCRbeta, the library was prepared with unique molecular identifiers. TCRdb called the PCR reads again in MiXCR, with one record for every CDR3 protein. This sample has about 300,000 distinct CDR3 sequences; just over 7.5% occur once, and the top ten carry approximately 9.6%. This specimen consisted of peripheral blood, obtained 360 days after TCRalphabeta/CD19-depleted stem cell transplant. The receptors derive from a female patient aged 2-9 years who had a stem cell transplant for Fanconi anemia, so the T cells may come from the graft donor.

This clonotype appeared many times. The rearrangement uses TRBV2 and TRBJ2-7; no clear D. Trimming stripped 2 bases from V and 0 bases from J, with 11 bases between. Per germline, CDR1 SNHLY and CDR2 FYNNEI. The CDR3 length is 15 residues. CDR3 region: CASSESQANSYEQYV. For the CDR3, the DNA is TGTGCCAGCAGTGAATCGCAGGCTAACTCCTACGAGCAGTACGTC.

In its sample, this clonotype was seen many times. The rearrangement links TRBV6-1 to TRBJ2-3, with unresolved D. The length of the CDR3 is 16 residues. The V end lost 2 bases, the J end lost 6 bases, and 18 bases lay between the germline ends. Looked up from germline, CDR1 is MNHNS and CDR2 is SASEGT. CDR3 loop: CASSESPYRAGDTQYF. As DNA, the CDR3 is TGTGCCAGCAGTGAATCTCCGTATAGGGCCGGTGATACGCAGTATTTT.

This clonotype was detected ten times or more. Here the CDR3 DNA reads TGCGCCAGCAGCTTAGAGGTTTACAATGAGCAGTTCTTC. It encodes CASSLEVYNEQFF. The V gene is TRBV5-1, the J gene TRBJ2-1; D call uncertain. In germline, CDR1 is SGHRS, CDR2 YFSETQ. CDR3 length: 13 residues. The germline V and J ends were trimmed by 2 bases and 4 bases, with 7 bases remaining between them.

The chain couples TRBV5-6 to TRBJ2-7; D unclear. CDR3 length: 13 amino acids. Germline CDR1 and CDR2: SGHDT and YYEEEE. The germline V and J ends were trimmed by 5 bases and 2 bases, with 11 bases remaining between them. The DNA of the CDR3 is TGTGCCAGCAGACCGGGCCCAACCTACGAGCAGTACTTC. This gives the protein CASRPGPTYEQYF.

This clonotype came up many times. This chain joins TRBV6-5 and TRBJ1-1, with D uncertain. The ends were cut back, 6 bases at V and 0 bases at J, with 14 bases in the middle. The CDR3 has 15 residues. CDR1 is MNHEY, CDR2 SVGAGI, per germline. CDR3 sequence: CASSPRRIMNTEAFF. The CDR3 coding sequence is TGTGCCAGCAGCCCTCGGCGGATTATGAACACTGAAGCTTTCTTT.

V gene TRBV10-3 combines with J gene TRBJ2-3, with TRBD1 as a possible D gene (6 bases). V dropped 4 bases and J dropped 2 bases, with 10 bases sitting between them. The CDR3 loop spans 14 amino acids. From germline, CDR1 is ENHRY and CDR2 SYGVKD. The DNA for the CDR3 is TGTGCCATCAGTGGGGGGCTCCTCACAGATACGCAGTATTTT. It codes for CAISGGLLTDTQYF.

This clonotype was seen more than once but under ten times. The junction and the germline gene differ at one end; a read error may be behind it. The chain links TRBV12-3 or TRBV12-4 to TRBJ2-1; TRBD2 matches 7 bases. There are 14 residues in the CDR3. The CDR3 bases are TGTGCCAGCAGTTTAGGCGGGGACTACAGTGAGCAGTTCTTC. Translated, it gives CASSLGGDYSEQFF.

This chain joins TRBV2 and TRBJ1-1; no clear D. The V end was cut by 6 bases, the J end by 1 base, with 9 bases between. The CDR3 has 13 residues. The V gene's germline CDR1 is SNHLY and CDR2 FYNNEI. The CDR3 sequence is CASSYGPNTEAFF. The CDR3 nucleotides read TGTGCCAGCAGCTATGGACCGAACACTGAAGCTTTCTTT.

This clonotype was observed many times. V gene TRBV10-2 combines with J gene TRBJ2-7; 8 nucleotides agree with TRBD1. Germline CDR1 reads WSHSY; CDR2 reads SAAADI. Trimming removed 6 bases from V and 4 bases from J; junction bases left unmatched: 5. This CDR3 contains 13 residues. The CDR3 nucleotides read TGCGCCAGCAGGGGGACAGGTGCTTACGAGCAGTACGTC. Residues: CASRGTGAYEQYV.

This clonotype has only a few counts. This chain joins TRBV3-1 and TRBJ1-2; D perhaps matches TRBD1 (6 bases). This CDR3 is 13 amino acids long. V was pared by 8 bases and J by 4 bases, with 14 bases between. Germline CDR1 reads LGHDT; CDR2 reads YNNKEL (reference sequence). CDR3 sequence (DNA): TGTGCCAGCGGCGCCGGGACAATCTATGGCTACACCTTC. It is translated as CASGAGTIYGYTF.

This clonotype was found many times. This sequence joins TRBV12-3 or TRBV12-4 and TRBJ2-3; possible D gene TRBD2, 6 bases. The CDR3 length is 15 residues. V shed 5 bases and J shed 4 bases, with 16 bases lying between them. The CDR3 here is CASSTPTRKPDTQYF. The CDR3 DNA reads TGTGCCAGCAGTACCCCGACTAGGAAACCAGATACGCAGTATTTT.

This clonotype was counted ten times or more. This chain joins TRBV5-1 and TRBJ1-3; a weak D match, TRBD1 (5 bases). This CDR3 spans 16 amino acids. V lost 1 base and J 0 bases, leaving 11 bases between the germline ends. The germline CDR1 and CDR2 sequences are SGHRS and YFSETQ. As DNA, the CDR3 is TGCGCCAGCAGCTTGTTCCCCGACAGCTCTGGAAACACCATATATTTT. Protein sequence: CASSLFPDSSGNTIYF. Full variable domain (remainder filled in from reference TRBV5-1 and TRBJ1-3): KAGVTQTPRYLIKTRGQQVTLSCSPISGHRSVSWYQQTPGQGLQFLFEYFSETQRNKGNFPGRFSGRQFSNSRSEMNVSTLELGDSALYLCASSLFPDSSGNTIYFGEGSWLTVV.

Many counts were recorded for this clonotype. The chain couples TRBV27 to TRBJ1-1, with a weak D call TRBD1 (5 bases). V lost 7 bases, J lost 1 base, and 7 bases lay in between. Germline V gene sequence: CDR1 MNHEY, CDR2 SMNVEV (reference sequence). The CDR3 has 12 amino acids. CDR3 sequence (DNA): TGTGCCAGCAAGGGGCCGAACACTGAAGCTTTCTTT. Protein: CASKGPNTEAFF.

This clonotype was picked up many times. V is TRBV12-3 or TRBV12-4 and J is TRBJ2-5; D remains unclear. With 5 bases removed from V and 4 bases from J, the gap between germline ends came to 11 bases. The CDR3 extends over 13 amino acids. CDR3 DNA sequence: TGTGCCAGCAGTCCCATAAACAGAGAGACCCAGTACTTC. Amino acid sequence: CASSPINRETQYF.